The rows below give T cell receptor beta chains drawn from one sample of a study of early T cells in non-severe SARS-CoV-2 infection. TCRdb passed the 5' RACE reads through MiXCR, listing each CDR3 protein once. The sample has under 50,000 distinct CDR3 sequences, around a quarter seen once; the top ten hold approximately 4.4%. This specimen was whole blood, taken at baseline. These receptors all come from an adult who was a healthcare worker with PCR-confirmed SARS-CoV-2 infection or an uninfected control (not recorded which). Each CDR3 is given with its conserved first and last residue. Only part of the rows carry a size: once, few, many, or a class if the clone is expanded.

few | TRBJ2-3 | TRBV18 | CASSLRTSGSTDTQYF
many | TRBJ1-1 | TRBV29-1 | CSVDAGTGYTEAFF
NA | TRBJ2-2 | TRBV27 | CASSPPPGTGTGELFF
NA | TRBJ1-1 | TRBV3-1 | CASSQVRGLVAFF
NA | TRBJ2-3 | TRBV6-2/TRBV6-3 | CASSYEGRDTQYF
NA | TRBJ1-5 | TRBV18 | CASSPGQGGQPQHF
NA | TRBJ2-7 | TRBV12-3/TRBV12-4 | CASSRSHEQYF
NA | TRBJ1-5 | TRBV20-1 | CSATLQIGVGNQPQHF
few | TRBJ2-5 | TRBV19 | CASSIGVAGIETQYF
few | TRBJ2-3 | TRBV6-5 | CASSQTGRTDTQYF
NA | TRBJ2-3 | TRBV20-1 | CSARDQTGASDTQYF
few | TRBJ2-5 | TRBV12-3/TRBV12-4 | CASSSDRGEETQYF
NA | TRBJ2-7 | TRBV7-6 | CASGPPEDEQYF
NA | TRBJ2-5 | TRBV19 | CASSTRTESQETQYF
few | TRBJ1-2 | TRBV15 | CATSRDRGSLVDYTF
few | TRBJ2-5 | TRBV20-1 | CSAIQGTSELLGETQYF
NA | TRBJ2-4 | TRBV7-2 | CASSPLGDIQYF
few | TRBJ2-7 | TRBV28 | CASSLFYEQYF
many | TRBJ2-7 | TRBV7-2 | CASSLSGTGGAHEQYF
few | TRBJ2-7 | TRBV3-1 | CASSQIGQGIVDEQYF
few | TRBJ2-1 | TRBV7-2 | CASSLEVNPKQFF
NA | TRBJ2-7 | TRBV11-3 | CASSLSSGGTSYEQYF
NA | TRBJ1-2 | TRBV5-1 | CASSLMAPQGYTF
few | TRBJ1-1 | TRBV3-1 | CASSRDSGSNTEAFF